This T cell receptor (beta chain) originates from a study of cytomegalovirus exposure and HLA in healthy donors. Trimming removed 3 bases at V and 8 bases at J, with 23 bases between. CDR1 is SGHTA and CDR2 is FQGNSA in the germline V gene. The length of the CDR3 is 17 residues. Amplification used 60 Vbeta primers and 13 Jbeta primers. Assay: immunoSEQ multiplex PCR; the TCRdb copy retains only in-frame clones and omits some. The sample contains more than 90,000 clones, about 74% of which appear only once. The source of this sequence is a female donor in good health and CMV-seronegative. This chain links TRBV7-2 with TRBJ2-4; possible D gene TRBD2, 6 bases. The sequencing input was PBMCs. The CDR3 region is CASSFAGGITFGDIQYF. CDR3 bases: TGTGCCAGCAGCTTTGCCGGCGGGATTACATTTGGGGACATTCAGTACTTC.